The sequence of this TCR beta chain was determined in a study of blood T cell repertoires in COVID-19. The table came from immunoSEQ multiplex PCR; TCRdb's copy has only in-frame clones and leaves some out. This sample yields some 150,000 clones, of which roughly 86% are seen a single time; roughly 3.4% belongs to the top ten. Germline V gives CDR1 LNHDA, CDR2 SQIVND (reference sequence). This CDR3 spans 17 amino acids. Trimming removed 0 bases at V and 4 bases at J, with 15 bases between. The chain has TRBV19 and TRBJ2-2; D is perhaps TRBD1 (5 bases). This receptor was identified in a man aged 65 to 85 with acute or convalescent COVID-19. The sample comprised peripheral blood. DNA for the CDR3: TGTGCCAGTAGTATAGATCGGGCAGGGCTACTCACCGGGGAGCTGTTTTTT. Protein product: CASSIDRAGLLTGELFF. The entire variable domain, with the rest obtained from reference TRBV19 and TRBJ2-2, is as follows: DGGITQSPKYLFRKEGQNVTLSCEQNLNHDAMYWYRQDPGQGLRLIYYSQIVNDFQKGDIAEGYSVSREKKESFPLTVTSAQKNPTAFYLCASSIDRAGLLTGELFFGEGSRLTVL.